These 25 T cell receptor beta chains originate from one sample sequenced in a study of long-term antiretroviral therapy in people with HIV. Survey-level immunoSEQ v3.0 assays were run. Assay: immunoSEQ multiplex PCR; the TCRdb copy retains only in-frame clones and omits some. The data contain about 20,000 clones, about 86% of them singletons. Source: unsorted PBMCs, taken 1.3 years after starting antiretroviral therapy. These receptors originate from a man aged 60 to 69 with HIV.

V and J are TRBV29-1 and TRBJ2-3; 8 positions agree with TRBD2. V dropped 3 bases and J dropped 3; count of bases not matched to a gene: 5. Germline CDR1 SQVTM, CDR2 ANQGSEA. The CDR3 is made up of 14 amino acids. Here the CDR3 DNA reads TGCAGCGTTGACAGCGGGAGCGGTACAGATACGCAGTATTTT. This sequence encodes CSVDSGSGTDTQYF.

The genes are TRBV6-1 and TRBJ1-2, with 10 bases matching TRBD1. The ends lost 5 bases at V and 3 bases at J; junction bases unmatched: 6. The V gene's germline CDR1 is MNHNS and CDR2 SASEGT. CDR3 length: 15 residues. Written as DNA, the CDR3 is TGTGCCAGCAGTATGACCGGGACAGGGGACTATGGCTACACCTTC. Translation gives CASSMTGTGDYGYTF.

The chain combines TRBV4-1 with TRBJ2-7, with 8 nucleotides matching TRBD1. Germline V gene data show CDR1 as MGHRA and CDR2 as YSYEKL. Trimming at V came to 1 base and at J to 2 bases, leaving 1 base not matched to a gene. CDR3 length: 14 residues. The CDR3 here is CASSQAGQAYEQYF. The CDR3 DNA reads TGCGCCAGCAGCCAAGCGGGACAGGCCTACGAGCAGTACTTC.

CDR3 sequence: CASSLRRTQPQHF. CDR3 DNA: TGTGCCAGCAGTTTAAGACGAACACAGCCCCAGCATTTT. This chain joins TRBV27 and TRBJ1-5; D is uncertain. The germline V gene has CDR1 MNHEY and CDR2 SMNVEV (reference sequence). This CDR3 region has 13 residues. Between the trimmed V and J ends, which lost 2 bases and 7 bases, there was a span of 9 bases.

This clone occurred once. The chain recombines TRBV5-5 with TRBJ2-3; 13 bases match TRBD2. CDR3 length: 18 residues. V was pared by 4 bases and J by 3 bases, with 11 bases of the junction left unmatched. Germline V CDR1 and CDR2: SGHKS, YYEKEE (reference sequence). The CDR3 reads CASSTRATSGGATDTQYF. CDR3 nucleotide sequence: TGTGCCAGCAGCACGAGGGCCACTAGCGGGGGGGCAACAGATACGCAGTATTTT.

The count of this clone is one. The chain combines TRBV10-3 with TRBJ2-1; 13 bases fit TRBD2. The V and J ends lost 6 bases and 6 bases, in that order; junction bases with no gene match: 5. The germline gives CDR1 ENHRY, CDR2 SYGVKD. The CDR3 covers 15 residues. This CDR3 reads CAIREGTSGTNEQFF. CDR3 bases: TGTGCCATCAGGGAAGGGACTAGCGGGACCAATGAGCAGTTCTTC.

The V gene is TRBV6-6, the J gene TRBJ2-1; D is unclear. Per the germline V gene, CDR1 is MNHNY and CDR2 is SVGAGI (reference sequence). This CDR3 contains 15 residues. V dropped 9 bases and J dropped 1 base, with 16 bases sitting between them. Written as DNA, the CDR3 is TGTGCCAGTAGCCCCGGGTCAGGTTCCTACAATGAGCAGTTCTTC. It codes for CASSPGSGSYNEQFF.

V and J are TRBV5-1 and TRBJ1-2; D not resolved. The V and J ends lost 1 base and 4 bases respectively, with 5 bases between them. The CDR3 has 12 residues. CDR1 is SGHRS, CDR2 YFSETQ, per germline. The CDR3 sequence: CASSLSGYGYTF. The CDR3 coding sequence is TGCGCCAGCAGCTTGAGCGGCTATGGCTACACCTTC. Combining the CDR3 with reference TRBV5-1 and TRBJ1-2 gives the whole variable domain KAGVTQTPRYLIKTRGQQVTLSCSPISGHRSVSWYQQTPGQGLQFLFEYFSETQRNKGNFPGRFSGRQFSNSRSEMNVSTLELGDSALYLCASSLSGYGYTFGSGTRLTVV.

This chain connects TRBV5-4 to TRBJ1-3; D gene uncertain. CDR3 size: 14 residues. The ends were cut back, 2 bases at V and 0 bases at J, with 6 bases in the middle. CDR1 and CDR2 (germline): SGHNT, YYREEE (reference sequence). The CDR3 here is CASSLEYSGNTIYF. The CDR3 DNA is TGTGCCAGCAGCTTAGAGTACTCTGGAAACACCATATATTTT.

The chain combines TRBV11-1 with TRBJ1-1; D is unclear. The CDR3 sequence is 14 residues long. V lost 3 bases to trimming and J lost 1 base, with 9 bases between them. Germline V gene sequence: CDR1 SGHAT, CDR2 FQDESV (reference sequence). In DNA, the CDR3 is TGTGCCAGCAGCTTCGCCGACACGAACACTGAAGCTTTCTTT. It encodes CASSFADTNTEAFF.

This clone was picked up one time. V is TRBV7-9 and J is TRBJ2-7, with D possibly called TRBD1 or TRBD2 (5 bases each). Germline CDR1 SEHNR, CDR2 FQNEAQ (reference sequence). The CDR3 consists of 13 residues. V lost 6 bases, J lost 7 bases, and 16 bases lay in between. The CDR3 bases are TGTGCCAGCAGTGGGAACTGGGGCGGGGAGCAGTACTTC. This codes for CASSGNWGGEQYF.

Only a few counts were recorded for this clone. The J gene is TRBJ2-5, the V gene TRBV27; TRBD1 or TRBD2 may be the D gene (5 bases each). Per the germline V gene, CDR1 is MNHEY and CDR2 is SMNVEV (reference sequence). The CDR3 consists of 14 residues. Trimming cost V 6 bases and J 7 bases, with 18 bases left between them. The CDR3 DNA follows: TGTGCCAGCAGCCGAGGGGACCTCCCGGGGACCCAGTACTTC. Its protein product is CASSRGDLPGTQYF.

The chain carries TRBV7-9 and TRBJ1-2; 10 bases line up with TRBD1. The ends lost 1 base at V and 3 bases at J; junction bases unmatched: 2. Germline lookup yields CDR1 SEHNR and CDR2 FQNEAQ (reference sequence). This CDR3 spans 15 amino acids. The CDR3 coding sequence is TGTGCCAGCAGCTTAGGACAGGGGGCTTACTATGGCTACACCTTC. Translation gives CASSLGQGAYYGYTF.

The chain is built from TRBV30 and TRBJ2-6, with a tentative D call TRBD2 (5 bases). Between the trimmed V and J ends, which lost 3 bases and 0 bases, there was a span of 15 bases. The CDR3 runs to 17 residues. Germline CDR1 and CDR2: GTSNPN and SVGIG (reference sequence). DNA for the CDR3: TGTGCCTGGAGATATGCGGGCGGAAGCTCTGGGGCCAACGTCCTGACTTTC. This sequence encodes CAWRYAGGSSGANVLTF.

V usage is TRBV5-1 and J usage is TRBJ2-3, with a possible D match to TRBD1 (6 bases). The CDR3 totals 13 residues. Germline V CDR1 and CDR2: SGHRS, YFSETQ. V lost 4 bases to trimming and J lost 4 bases, with 10 bases between them. CDR3: CASSGRGADTQYF. CDR3 in DNA: TGCGCCAGCAGCGGCAGGGGAGCAGATACGCAGTATTTT.

This chain links TRBV9 with TRBJ2-7; 14 bases match TRBD2. The CDR3 runs 19 residues. With 4 bases clipped from V and 5 bases from J, the junction kept 17 bases outside the gene matches. CDR1 and CDR2 (germline): SGDLS, YYNGEE. This CDR3 reads CASSPKLGLAGVVQHEQYF. The CDR3, as DNA: TGTGCCAGCAGCCCAAAGCTGGGACTAGCGGGAGTAGTGCAACACGAGCAGTACTTC. The whole variable domain, filled in from reference TRBV9 and TRBJ2-7, reads DSGVTQTPKHLITATGQRVTLRCSPRSGDLSVYWYQQSLDQGLQFLIQYYNGEERAKGNILERFSAQQFPDLHSELNLSSLELGDSALYFCASSPKLGLAGVVQHEQYFGPGTRLTVT.

The genes are TRBV2 and TRBJ2-1; 9 bases line up with TRBD1. Losses at the gene ends were 6 bases for V and 8 bases for J; bases not matched to a gene: 14. CDR1 is SNHLY and CDR2 is FYNNEI in the germline V gene. This CDR3 has 16 amino acids. The CDR3 DNA reads as TGTGCCAGCAGGGACGAGACAGGGGGGGTTCTCGATGAGCAGTTCTTC. As protein: CASRDETGGVLDEQFF.

V usage is TRBV20-1 and J usage is TRBJ2-7; D not certain. CDR3 length: 10 amino acids. Germline CDR1 reads DFQATT; CDR2 reads SNEGSKA (reference sequence). V lost 2 bases to trimming and J lost 6 bases, with 5 bases between them. CDR3 loop: CSARSIEQYF. CDR3 nucleotide sequence: TGCAGTGCTAGATCCATCGAGCAGTACTTC.

The chain carries TRBV9 and TRBJ1-3; D gene ambiguous. The CDR3 runs 15 residues. The V end lost 0 bases, the J end lost 4 bases, and 11 bases lay between the germline ends. Germline lookup yields CDR1 SGDLS and CDR2 YYNGEE. Here the CDR3 reads CASSVEVTSGNTIYF. Written as DNA, the CDR3 is TGTGCCAGCAGCGTAGAGGTAACCTCCGGAAACACCATATATTTT.

This clone was seen a single time. This rearrangement joins TRBV19 to TRBJ1-1; D might be TRBD1 (5 bases). Germline assignment: CDR1 LNHDA and CDR2 SQIVND (reference sequence). The CDR3 extends over 11 amino acids. V was shortened by 7 bases and J by 10 bases, with 13 bases between the two germline ends. The CDR3 DNA reads as TGTGCCAGTACCCTGGGGGTCGCAGCTTTCTTT. As protein: CASTLGVAAFF.

The chain carries TRBV19 and TRBJ1-5; D unclear. With 3 bases removed from V and 1 base from J, the gap between germline ends came to 10 bases. Germline V gives CDR1 LNHDA, CDR2 SQIVND (reference sequence). The CDR3 sequence is 15 residues long. As DNA, the CDR3 is TGTGCCAGTAGTATGTGGGGTGGCAGCAATCAGCCCCAGCATTTT. Its protein product is CASSMWGGSNQPQHF.

The chain is built from TRBV9 and TRBJ2-2, with unresolved D. This CDR3 contains 13 residues. V lost 0 bases, J lost 4 bases, and 4 bases lay in between. Germline CDR1 is SGDLS and CDR2 is YYNGEE. CDR3 residues: CASSVGPTGELFF. The CDR3 DNA reads as TGTGCCAGCAGCGTAGGGCCCACCGGGGAGCTGTTTTTT.

The genes are TRBV5-1 and TRBJ1-5, with D tentatively TRBD1 (5 bases). The V and J ends lost 4 bases and 5 bases respectively, with 10 bases between them. The CDR3 runs to 13 residues. Per germline, CDR1 SGHRS and CDR2 YFSETQ. The CDR3 sequence is CASSATGYQPQHF. The CDR3 nucleotides read TGCGCCAGCAGCGCCACAGGATATCAGCCCCAGCATTTT.

The chain uses TRBV6-5 and TRBJ2-3; D may be TRBD2 (6 bases). CDR1 and CDR2 from the germline V gene are MNHEY and SVGAGI. The CDR3 is 13 amino acids. Trimming pared 6 bases from V and 3 bases from J, leaving 10 bases between. As DNA, the CDR3 is TGTGCCAGCAGCTCGAGCGGGACAGATACGCAGTATTTT. Translation gives CASSSSGTDTQYF.

The gene calls are TRBV2 and TRBJ1-1; possible D gene TRBD1, 5 bases. Deletions cut 2 bases from V and 5 bases from J, with 12 bases between. Germline V lookup: CDR1 SNHLY, CDR2 FYNNEI. The CDR3 contains 14 residues. The CDR3, as DNA: TGTGCCAGCAGTGAAAACAGGCGGGTGACTGAAGCTTTCTTT. Residues: CASSENRRVTEAFF. Full variable domain (missing parts from reference TRBV2 and TRBJ1-1): EPEVTQTPSHQVTQMGQEVILRCVPISNHLYFYWYRQILGQKVEFLVSFYNNEISEKSEIFDDQFSVERPDGSNFTLKIRSTKLEDSAMYFCASSENRRVTEAFFGQGTRLTVV.